The next 9 T cell receptor beta chains were all read from a single sample in a study of chemoradiotherapy in HPV16-positive cancers. Measured with immunoSEQ multiplex PCR; TCRdb has only the in-frame clones, and not every one. The sample lists about 7,000 clones, approximately 88% occurring once. Sampling was carried out from a patient who underwent chemoradiotherapy. The source of these receptors is a human donor with HPV-associated anogenital cancer.

V and J are TRBV5-1 and TRBJ1-2; D is perhaps TRBD1 (6 bases). V was shortened by 4 bases and J by 8 bases, with 12 bases between the two germline ends. This CDR3 has 12 amino acids. CDR1 and CDR2 (germline): SGHRS, YFSETQ. In DNA form, the CDR3 reads TGCGCCAGCAGCGAACAGGGACGCGGCTACACCTTC. Translated, it gives CASSEQGRGYTF.

The chain links TRBV29-1 to TRBJ2-2; TRBD1 matches 8 bases. The CDR3 spans 15 residues. The V gene's germline CDR1 is SQVTM and CDR2 ANQGSEA. J lost 4 bases, V lost 4 bases, and 8 bases had no gene match. CDR3 nucleotides: TGCAGCGTTGGGTCAGGGGGCTTGCGCACCGGGGAGCTGTTTTTT. Translation gives CSVGSGGLRTGELFF.

The J gene is TRBJ1-2, the V gene TRBV5-1; 10 bases align to TRBD1. CDR1 and CDR2 from the germline V gene are SGHRS and YFSETQ. J lost 6 bases, V lost 4 bases, and 3 bases had no gene match. This CDR3 has 13 residues. CDR3 residues: CASSTGTGDGYTF. For the CDR3, the DNA is TGCGCCAGCAGCACCGGGACAGGGGATGGCTACACCTTC.

The chain uses TRBV11-3 and TRBJ2-1; D might be TRBD2 (7 bases). The CDR3 consists of 13 residues. The V and J ends lost 0 bases and 13 bases respectively, with 13 bases between them. In germline, CDR1 is SGHNT, CDR2 YENEEA. CDR3 amino acids: CASSLEGGGPQFF. The CDR3 DNA reads as TGTGCCAGCAGCTTAGAAGGGGGGGGGCCACAGTTCTTC.

V and J are TRBV6-4 and TRBJ2-3; D remains unclear. Germline lookup yields CDR1 MRHNA and CDR2 SNTAGT. The ends were cut back, 4 bases at V and 0 bases at J, with 8 bases in the middle. This CDR3 is 14 amino acids long. The CDR3 DNA sequence: TGTGCCAGCAGTGTCGACCCCAGCACAGATACGCAGTATTTT. Translating gives CASSVDPSTDTQYF.

The chain has TRBV5-4 and TRBJ2-7; D is possibly TRBD1 or TRBD2 (6 bases each). This CDR3 is 15 amino acids long. Trimming removed 4 bases at V and 4 bases at J, with 18 bases between. Per germline, CDR1 SGHNT and CDR2 YYREEE (reference sequence). The CDR3 here is CASSVDGGPGYEQYF. CDR3 in DNA: TGTGCCAGCAGCGTCGACGGGGGCCCTGGGTACGAGCAGTACTTC.

The CDR3 sequence is CASSSLGRQEQYF. The CDR3 nucleotides read TGTGCCAGCAGCTCGCTGGGCCGTCAGGAGCAGTACTTC. The rearrangement joins TRBV7-8 to TRBJ2-7; D is undetermined. The CDR3 is 13 residues long. Trimming took 4 bases from V and 7 from J, leaving 14 bases between them. Germline V gives CDR1 SGHVS, CDR2 FQNEAQ.

The chain has TRBV19 and TRBJ1-6; TRBD1 might be the D (5 bases). CDR3 length: 16 residues. The V end lost 3 bases, the J end lost 5 bases, and 14 bases lay between the germline ends. Germline V lookup: CDR1 LNHDA, CDR2 SQIVND (reference sequence). In nucleotides, the CDR3 is TGTGCCAGTAGTATTGGCAGACAGACCAATAATTCACCCCTCCACTTT. As protein: CASSIGRQTNNSPLHF.

The rearrangement joins TRBV4-2 to TRBJ2-7, with 8 bases that match TRBD1. CDR1 and CDR2 (germline): LGHNA, YNFKEQ. V was pared by 0 bases and J by 0 bases, with 7 bases of the junction left unmatched. The CDR3 spans 17 residues. DNA for the CDR3: TGTGCCAGCAGCCAAGATTTGGGTCAGGGGGCCTCCTACGAGCAGTACTTC. As protein: CASSQDLGQGASYEQYF.